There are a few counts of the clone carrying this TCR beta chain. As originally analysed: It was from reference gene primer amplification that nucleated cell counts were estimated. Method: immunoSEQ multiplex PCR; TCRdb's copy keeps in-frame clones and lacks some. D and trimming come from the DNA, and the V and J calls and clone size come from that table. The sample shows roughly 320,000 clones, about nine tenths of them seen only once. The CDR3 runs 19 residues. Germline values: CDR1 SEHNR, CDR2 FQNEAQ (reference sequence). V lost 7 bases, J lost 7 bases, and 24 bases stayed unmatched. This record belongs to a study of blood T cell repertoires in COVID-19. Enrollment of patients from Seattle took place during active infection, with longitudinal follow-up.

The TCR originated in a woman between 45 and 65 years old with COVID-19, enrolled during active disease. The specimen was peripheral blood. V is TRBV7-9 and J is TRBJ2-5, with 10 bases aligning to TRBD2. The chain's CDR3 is CASIGGGSGRARSWGTQYF. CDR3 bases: TGTGCCAGCATCGGAGGAGGCAGCGGGAGGGCCAGGTCATGGGGGACCCAGTACTTC.